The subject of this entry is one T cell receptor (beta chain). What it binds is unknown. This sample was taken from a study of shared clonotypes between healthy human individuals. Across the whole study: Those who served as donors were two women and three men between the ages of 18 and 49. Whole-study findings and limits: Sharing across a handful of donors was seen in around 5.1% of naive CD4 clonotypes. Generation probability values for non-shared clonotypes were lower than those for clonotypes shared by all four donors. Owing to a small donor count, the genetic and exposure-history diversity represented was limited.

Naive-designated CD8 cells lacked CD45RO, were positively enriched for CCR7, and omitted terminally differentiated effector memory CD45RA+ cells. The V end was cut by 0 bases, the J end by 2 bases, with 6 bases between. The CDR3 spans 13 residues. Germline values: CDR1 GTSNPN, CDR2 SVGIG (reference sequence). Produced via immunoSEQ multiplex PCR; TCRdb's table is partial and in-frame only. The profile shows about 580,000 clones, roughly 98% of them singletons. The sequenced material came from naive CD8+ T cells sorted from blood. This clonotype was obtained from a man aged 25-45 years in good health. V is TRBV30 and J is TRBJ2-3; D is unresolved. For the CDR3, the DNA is TGTGCCTGGAGTGTGTGGGACACAGATACGCAGTATTTT. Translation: CAWSVWDTDTQYF. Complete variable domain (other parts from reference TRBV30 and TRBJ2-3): SQTIHQWPATLVQPVGSPLSLECTVEGTSNPNLYWYRQAAGRGLQLLFYSVGIGQISSEVPQNLSASRPQDRQFILSSKKLLLSDSGFYLCAWSVWDTDTQYFGPGTRLTVL.